The clone carrying this T cell receptor beta chain appeared many times. CDR3 length: 14 residues. Germline V gives CDR1 SGHRS, CDR2 YFSETQ. Trimming shortened V by 1 base and J by 3 bases, and 11 bases separated the two germline ends. The sample comes from a study of blood T cell repertoires in COVID-19. Authors' analysis steps: By means of reference gene primer amplification, nucleated cell counts were estimated. Profiled with immunoSEQ multiplex PCR; TCRdb holds only in-frame clones, not every one. V and J calls and clone size follow that table, whereas D and trimming were derived from the DNA. The sample holds more than 150,000 clones; 80% are singletons and the top ten take about an eighth.

This receptor was obtained from a man in his 60s who had been exposed to COVID-19. The chain recombines TRBV5-1 with TRBJ2-7, with D perhaps matching TRBD1 (6 bases). Sequenced input: PBMCs or T cells enriched from blood (not recorded which). DNA of the CDR3: TGCGCCAGCAGCTTGATCGGGACAAACTACGAGCAGTACTTC. Its translation: CASSLIGTNYEQYF.